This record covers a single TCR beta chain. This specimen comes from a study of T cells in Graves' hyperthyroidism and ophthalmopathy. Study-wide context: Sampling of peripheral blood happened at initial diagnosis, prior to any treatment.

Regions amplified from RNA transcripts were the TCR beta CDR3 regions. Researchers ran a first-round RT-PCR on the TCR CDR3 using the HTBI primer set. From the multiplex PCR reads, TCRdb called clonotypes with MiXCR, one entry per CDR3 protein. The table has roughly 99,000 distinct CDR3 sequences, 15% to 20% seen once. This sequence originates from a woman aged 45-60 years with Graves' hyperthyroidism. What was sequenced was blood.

The CDR3 spells CASSQTGSETQYF. The CDR3, as DNA: TGTGCCAGCTCCCAAACAGGTAGCGAGACCCAGTACTTC. This chain uses TRBV18 with TRBJ2-5; D is perhaps TRBD1 (5 bases). V was clipped by 6 bases and J by 5 bases, with 13 bases between them. The CDR3 runs to 13 residues. Looked up from germline, CDR1 is KGHSH and CDR2 is LQKENI.